This record looks at one TCR beta chain sequence and its context. In the study's own analysis: How many nucleated cells were present was estimated from reference gene primer amplification. Data came from immunoSEQ multiplex PCR; TCRdb stores just in-frame clones and leaves some out. V, J and clone size were drawn from that table, and D and trimming were deduced from the DNA. The sample includes roughly 220,000 clones, approximately 90% seen only once; the top ten take 2% to 2.5%. The CDR3 covers 16 residues. Germline assignment: CDR1 SGHVS and CDR2 FNYEAQ. The V end was cut by 1 base, the J end by 1 base, with 14 bases between. The data were taken from a study of blood T cell repertoires in COVID-19. The wider study: Sample material is recorded as cDNA or gDNA derived from T cells, B-cell-depleted T cells, or PBMCs.

The sequenced material came from peripheral blood. This TCR was recovered from a man aged 25 to 40 who had recovered from COVID-19. J is TRBJ2-7 and V is TRBV7-6; D may be TRBD2 (5 bases). CDR3 residues: CASSLGNRGRSYEQYF. CDR3 coding DNA: TGTGCCAGCAGCTTAGGGAACCGGGGTCGGTCCTACGAGCAGTACTTC.